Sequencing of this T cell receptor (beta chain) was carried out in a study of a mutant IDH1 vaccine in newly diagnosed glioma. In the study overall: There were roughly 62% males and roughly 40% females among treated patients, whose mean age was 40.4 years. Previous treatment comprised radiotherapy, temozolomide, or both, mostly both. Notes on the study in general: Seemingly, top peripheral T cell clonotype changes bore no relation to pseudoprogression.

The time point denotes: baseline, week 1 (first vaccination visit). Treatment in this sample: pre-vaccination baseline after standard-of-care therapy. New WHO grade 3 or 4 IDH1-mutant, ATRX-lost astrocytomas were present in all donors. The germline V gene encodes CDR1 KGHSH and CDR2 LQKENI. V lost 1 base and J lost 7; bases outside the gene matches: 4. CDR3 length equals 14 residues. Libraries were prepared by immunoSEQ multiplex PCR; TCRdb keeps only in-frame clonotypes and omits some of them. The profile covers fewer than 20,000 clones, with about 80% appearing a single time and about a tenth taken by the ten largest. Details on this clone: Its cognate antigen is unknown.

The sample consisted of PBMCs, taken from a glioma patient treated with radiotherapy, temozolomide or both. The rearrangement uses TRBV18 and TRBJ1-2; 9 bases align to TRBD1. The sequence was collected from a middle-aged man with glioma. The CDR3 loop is CASSPRDRVFGYTF. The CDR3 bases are TGTGCCAGCTCACCACGGGACAGGGTTTTTGGCTACACCTTC. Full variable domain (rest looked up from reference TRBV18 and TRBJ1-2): NAGVMQNPRHLVRRRGQEARLRCSPMKGHSHVYWYRQLPEEGLKFMVYLQKENIIDESGMPKERFSAEFPKEGPSILRIQQVVRGDSAAYFCASSPRDRVFGYTFGSGTRLTVV.